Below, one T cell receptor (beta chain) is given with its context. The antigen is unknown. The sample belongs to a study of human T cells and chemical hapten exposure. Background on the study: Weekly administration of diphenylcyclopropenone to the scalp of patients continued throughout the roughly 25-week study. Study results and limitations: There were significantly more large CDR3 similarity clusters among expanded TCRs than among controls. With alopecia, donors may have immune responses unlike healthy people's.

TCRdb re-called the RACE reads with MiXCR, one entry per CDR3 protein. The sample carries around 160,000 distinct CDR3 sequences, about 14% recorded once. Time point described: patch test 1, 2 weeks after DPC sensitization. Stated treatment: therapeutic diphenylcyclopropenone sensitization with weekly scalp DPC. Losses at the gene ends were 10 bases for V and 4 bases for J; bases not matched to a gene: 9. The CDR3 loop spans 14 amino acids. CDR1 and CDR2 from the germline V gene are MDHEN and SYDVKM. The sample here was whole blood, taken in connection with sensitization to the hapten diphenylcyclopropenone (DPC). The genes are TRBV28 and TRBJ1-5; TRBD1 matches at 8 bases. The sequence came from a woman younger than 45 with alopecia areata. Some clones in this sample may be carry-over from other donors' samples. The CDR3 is CATETGAPNQPQHF. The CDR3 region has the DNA TGTGCCACCGAGACAGGGGCGCCTAATCAGCCCCAGCATTTT.